Only a few counts were recorded for the clone carrying this T cell receptor beta chain. The sample belongs to a study of cytomegalovirus exposure and HLA in healthy donors. Study information: When 350 to 500 donors were genotyped, approximately 80% of them were found to fall in the Caucasian-associated ancestry cluster.

Between the trimmed V and J ends, which lost 7 bases and 3 bases, there was a span of 24 bases. This CDR3 has 16 amino acids. Germline V gene sequence: CDR1 GTSNPN, CDR2 SVGIG (reference sequence). The primer mix had 60 Vbeta and 13 Jbeta primers. The assay was immunoSEQ multiplex PCR, and TCRdb's table has in-frame clones only and misses some. The table has 90,000 to 140,000 clones, about 13% seen once. Source material: PBMCs. This TCR was sampled from a man aged 40-55 years in good health and CMV-seropositive. This chain links TRBV30 with TRBJ1-1, with D possibly TRBD1 on 6 matching bases. CDR3 region: CASPGGGGGLYTEAFF. The CDR3 DNA is TGTGCCTCCCCGGGTGGGGGCGGGGGACTTTACACTGAAGCTTTCTTT.